Reported below is one TCR beta chain. The target antigen is unknown. The sample originates from a study of T cell repertoires in cytomegalovirus infection. Notes on the study in general: Pooled public TCR beta family frequency picked out CMV carriers with the relevant HLA.

V trimming: 5 bases; J trimming: 5 bases; junction bases outside the gene matches: 5. CDR1 SGHAT and CDR2 FQNNGV come from the germline V gene. This CDR3 has 13 amino acids. MiXCR, run by TCRdb on the reads, gives a single entry per CDR3 protein. The sample gives 200,000 to 250,000 distinct CDR3 sequences, 35% to 40% of which show up once; over 45% is in the top ten. V usage is TRBV11-2 and J usage is TRBJ2-5; TRBD1 agrees at 7 bases. The receptor comes from a human donor in good health (CMV status not recorded). Some clones in this sample may be carry-over from other donors' samples. Material: CD8+ T cells from cultured PBMCs, obtained from culture after CMV antigen stimulation. Written as DNA, the CDR3 is TGTGCCAGCAGCCCGGGACAGATGGAGACCCAGTACTTC. It translates to CASSPGQMETQYF.